Given below is one T cell receptor (beta chain) in context. This sample was included in a study of blood T cell repertoires in COVID-19. Turning to the study itself: From the United States, Italy and Spain came samples of acute and convalescent COVID-19. PBMCs, B-cell-depleted T cells, or T cells were the source of the cDNA or gDNA that made up the material.

The CDR3 is made up of 15 amino acids. Clones were sequenced by immunoSEQ multiplex PCR, and TCRdb holds only the in-frame ones, with some missing. The data show 240,000 or so clones, 88% seen once. The source is a woman aged 40 to 50 who had recovered from COVID-19. J is TRBJ1-1 and V is TRBV21-1. TRBV21-1 has pseudogene status. The specimen was peripheral blood. The CDR3 coding sequence is TGTGCCAGCAGCAAAGCGCGGGGGGTTGACACTGAAGCTTTCTTT. Its translation is CASSKARGVDTEAFF.